This T cell receptor beta chain comes out of a study of cytomegalovirus exposure and HLA in healthy donors. Notes on the study in general: It was found in a later analysis that first-cohort TCR clusters tended to co-occur in the 100 to 150 validation repertoires. According to the study, 180 or so TCR beta chains were cytomegalovirus-associated. Most sequenced TCRs were rare (though some public TCRs occurred in many donors).

The approximately 120-subject validation cohort, separate from the approximately 670-subject first cohort, included the donors. The length of the CDR3 is 16 residues. Trimming removed 3 bases at V and 1 base at J, with 15 bases between. The germline CDR1 and CDR2 sequences are SGHTA and FQGNSA. A word on this clone: What it binds is unknown.

The method was immunoSEQ multiplex PCR; TCRdb's version includes in-frame clones alone and lacks a portion of them. Of fewer than 150,000 clones detected, about 91% appear once; the ten largest clones hold approximately 8%. The clonotype originates from a young woman in good health and CMV-seropositive. Specimen: PBMCs. The chain couples TRBV7-2 to TRBJ2-5, with a tentative D call TRBD2 (6 bases). The CDR3 sequence is CASSLRVPGGQETQYF. Here the CDR3 DNA reads TGTGCCAGCAGCTTGCGGGTCCCCGGGGGCCAAGAGACCCAGTACTTC. Variable domain in full (rest from reference TRBV7-2 and TRBJ2-5): GAGVSQSPSNKVTEKGKDVELRCDPISGHTALYWYRQSLGQGLEFLIYFQGNSAPDKSGLPSDRFSAERTGGSVSTLTIQRTQQEDSAVYLCASSLRVPGGQETQYFGPGTRLLVL.